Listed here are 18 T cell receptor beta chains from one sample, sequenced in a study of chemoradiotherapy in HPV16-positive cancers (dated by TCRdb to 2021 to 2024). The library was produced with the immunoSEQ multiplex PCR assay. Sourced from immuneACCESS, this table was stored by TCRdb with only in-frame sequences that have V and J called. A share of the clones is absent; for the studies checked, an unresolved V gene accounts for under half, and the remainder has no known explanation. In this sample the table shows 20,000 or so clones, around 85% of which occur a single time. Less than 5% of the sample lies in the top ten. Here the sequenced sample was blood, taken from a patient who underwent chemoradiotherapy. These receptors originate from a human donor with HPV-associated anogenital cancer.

The CDR3 DNA reads as TGTGCCAGCAGCGTAGATCTAGCCCCCTACGAGCAGTACTTC. Protein: CASSVDLAPYEQYF. V and J are TRBV9 and TRBJ2-7, with D perhaps matching TRBD2 (5 bases). Germline CDR1 is SGDLS and CDR2 is YYNGEE. This CDR3 has 14 residues. Between the trimmed V and J ends, which lost 0 bases and 2 bases, there was a span of 9 bases.

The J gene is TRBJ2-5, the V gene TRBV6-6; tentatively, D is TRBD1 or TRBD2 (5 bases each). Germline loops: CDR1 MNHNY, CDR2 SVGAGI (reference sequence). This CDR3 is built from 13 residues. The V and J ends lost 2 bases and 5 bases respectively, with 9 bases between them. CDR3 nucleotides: TGTGCCAGCAGTTACGAGTGGGGGGAGACCCAGTACTTC. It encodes CASSYEWGETQYF.

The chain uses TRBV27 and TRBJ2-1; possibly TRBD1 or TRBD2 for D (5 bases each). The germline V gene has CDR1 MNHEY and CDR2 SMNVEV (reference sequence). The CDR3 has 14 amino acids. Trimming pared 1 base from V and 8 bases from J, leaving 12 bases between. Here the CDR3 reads CASSLLGRGDEQFF. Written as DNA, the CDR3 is TGTGCCAGCAGTTTATTGGGTCGGGGCGATGAGCAGTTCTTC.

CDR3 residues: CAISDRTGGQPQHF. For the CDR3, the DNA is TGTGCCATCAGTGATCGTACAGGGGGCCAGCCCCAGCATTTT. The gene calls are TRBV10-3 and TRBJ1-5; 9 bases are shared with TRBD1. There are 14 residues in the CDR3. Germline V gene sequence: CDR1 ENHRY, CDR2 SYGVKD. Losses at the gene ends were 3 bases for V and 7 bases for J; bases not matched to a gene: 4.

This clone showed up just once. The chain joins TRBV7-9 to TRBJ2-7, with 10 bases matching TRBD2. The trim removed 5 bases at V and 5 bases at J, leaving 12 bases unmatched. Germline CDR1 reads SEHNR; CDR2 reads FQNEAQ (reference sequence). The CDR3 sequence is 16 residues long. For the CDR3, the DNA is TGTGCCAGCAGCCCTCTGGGGCTAGCGGGAGCGGACGAGCAGTACTTC. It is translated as CASSPLGLAGADEQYF. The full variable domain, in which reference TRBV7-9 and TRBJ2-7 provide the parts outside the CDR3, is DTGVSQNPRHKITKRGQNVTFRCDPISEHNRLYWYRQTLGQGPEFLTYFQNEAQLEKSRLLSDRFSAERPKGSFSTLEIQRTEQGDSAMYLCASSPLGLAGADEQYFGPGTRLTVT.

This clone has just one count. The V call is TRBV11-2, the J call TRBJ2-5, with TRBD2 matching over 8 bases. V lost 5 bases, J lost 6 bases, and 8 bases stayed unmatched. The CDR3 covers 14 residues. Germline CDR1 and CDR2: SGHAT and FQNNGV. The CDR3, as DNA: TGTGCCAGCAGCCCTGCGGGGGGCGAAAAGACCCAGTACTTC. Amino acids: CASSPAGGEKTQYF. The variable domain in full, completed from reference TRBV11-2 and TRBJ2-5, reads EAGVAQSPRYKIIEKRQSVAFWCNPISGHATLYWYQQILGQGPKLLIQFQNNGVVDDSQLPKDRFSAERLKGVDSTLKIQPAKLEDSAVYLCASSPAGGEKTQYFGPGTRLLVL.

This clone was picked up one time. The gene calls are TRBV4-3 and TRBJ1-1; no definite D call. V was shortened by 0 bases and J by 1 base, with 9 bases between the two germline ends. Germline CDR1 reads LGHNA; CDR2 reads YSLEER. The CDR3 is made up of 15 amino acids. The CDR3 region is CASSQEAGQNTEAFF. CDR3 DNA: TGCGCCAGCAGCCAAGAGGCAGGCCAGAACACTGAAGCTTTCTTT.

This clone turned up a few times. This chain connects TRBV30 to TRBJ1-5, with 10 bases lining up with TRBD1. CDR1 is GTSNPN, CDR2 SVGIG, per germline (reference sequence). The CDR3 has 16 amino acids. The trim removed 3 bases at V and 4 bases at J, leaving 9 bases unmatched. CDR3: CAWRAGTGVGNQPQHF. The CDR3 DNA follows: TGTGCCTGGAGGGCCGGGACAGGGGTCGGAAATCAGCCCCAGCATTTT.

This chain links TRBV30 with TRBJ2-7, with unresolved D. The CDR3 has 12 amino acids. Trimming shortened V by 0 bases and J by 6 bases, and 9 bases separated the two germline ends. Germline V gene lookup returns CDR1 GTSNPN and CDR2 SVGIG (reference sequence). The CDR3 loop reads CAWSVAGIEQYF. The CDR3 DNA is TGTGCCTGGAGTGTAGCAGGAATCGAGCAGTACTTC.

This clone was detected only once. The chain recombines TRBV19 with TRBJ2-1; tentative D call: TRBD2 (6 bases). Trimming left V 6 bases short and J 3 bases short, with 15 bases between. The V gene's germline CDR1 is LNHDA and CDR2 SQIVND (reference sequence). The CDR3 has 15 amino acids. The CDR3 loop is CASSPRERIYNEQFF. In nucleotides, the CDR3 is TGTGCCAGTAGCCCCCGGGAGCGGATCTACAATGAGCAGTTCTTC. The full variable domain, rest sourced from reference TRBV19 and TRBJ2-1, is DGGITQSPKYLFRKEGQNVTLSCEQNLNHDAMYWYRQDPGQGLRLIYYSQIVNDFQKGDIAEGYSVSREKKESFPLTVTSAQKNPTAFYLCASSPRERIYNEQFFGPGTRLTVL.

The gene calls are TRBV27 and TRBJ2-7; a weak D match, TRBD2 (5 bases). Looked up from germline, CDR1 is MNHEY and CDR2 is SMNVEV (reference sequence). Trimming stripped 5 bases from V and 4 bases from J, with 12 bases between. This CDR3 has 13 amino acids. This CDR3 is CASSPGEIYEQYF. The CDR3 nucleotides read TGTGCCAGCAGTCCCGGGGAGATTTACGAGCAGTACTTC.

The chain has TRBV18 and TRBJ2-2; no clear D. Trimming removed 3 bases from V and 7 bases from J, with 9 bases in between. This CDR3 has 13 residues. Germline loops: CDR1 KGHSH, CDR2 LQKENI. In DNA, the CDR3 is TGTGCCAGCTCACCGAGCGAAAACGGGGAGCTGTTTTTT. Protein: CASSPSENGELFF.

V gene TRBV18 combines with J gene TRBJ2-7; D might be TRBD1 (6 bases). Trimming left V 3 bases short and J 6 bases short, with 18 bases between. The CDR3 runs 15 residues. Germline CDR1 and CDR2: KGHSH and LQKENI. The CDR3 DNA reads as TGTGCCAGCTCACCGTTGCCGGGACACCAGGCCGAGCAGTACTTC. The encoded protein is CASSPLPGHQAEQYF. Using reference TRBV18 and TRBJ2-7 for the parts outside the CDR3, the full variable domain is NAGVMQNPRHLVRRRGQEARLRCSPMKGHSHVYWYRQLPEEGLKFMVYLQKENIIDESGMPKERFSAEFPKEGPSILRIQQVVRGDSAAYFCASSPLPGHQAEQYFGPGTRLTVT.

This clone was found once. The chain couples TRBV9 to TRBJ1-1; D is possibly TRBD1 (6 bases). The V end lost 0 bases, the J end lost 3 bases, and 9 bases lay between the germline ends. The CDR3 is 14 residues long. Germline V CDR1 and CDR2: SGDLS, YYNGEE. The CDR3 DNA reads TGTGCCAGCAGCGTAGATCCAGGGGACACTGAAGCTTTCTTT. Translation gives CASSVDPGDTEAFF.

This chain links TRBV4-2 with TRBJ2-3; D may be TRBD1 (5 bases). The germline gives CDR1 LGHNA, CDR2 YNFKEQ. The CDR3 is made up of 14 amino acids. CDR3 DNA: TGTGCTACCGGCAGGGCCTTACTCACAGATACGCAGTATTTT. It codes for CATGRALLTDTQYF.

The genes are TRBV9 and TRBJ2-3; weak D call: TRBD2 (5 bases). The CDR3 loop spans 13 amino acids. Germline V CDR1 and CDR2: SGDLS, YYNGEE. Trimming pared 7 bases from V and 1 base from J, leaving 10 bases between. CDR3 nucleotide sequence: TGTGCCAGCGGGAGTGAGGGCACAGATACGCAGTATTTT. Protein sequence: CASGSEGTDTQYF.

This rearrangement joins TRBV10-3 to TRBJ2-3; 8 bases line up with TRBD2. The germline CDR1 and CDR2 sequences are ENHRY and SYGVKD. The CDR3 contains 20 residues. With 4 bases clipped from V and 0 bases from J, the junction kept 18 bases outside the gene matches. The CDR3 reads CAISGTPVAGGTASTDTQYF. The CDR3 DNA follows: TGTGCCATCAGTGGAACACCAGTGGCGGGAGGAACCGCTAGCACAGATACGCAGTATTTT.

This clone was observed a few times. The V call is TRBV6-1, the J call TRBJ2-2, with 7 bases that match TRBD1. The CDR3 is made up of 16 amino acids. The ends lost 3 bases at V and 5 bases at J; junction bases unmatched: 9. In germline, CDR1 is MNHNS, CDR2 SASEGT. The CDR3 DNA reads TGTGCCAGCAGTGACCCGACAGGGTATGATACCGGGGAGCTGTTTTTT. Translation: CASSDPTGYDTGELFF.